Listed below are T cell receptor beta chains from one sample, sequenced in a study of cytomegalovirus exposure and HLA in healthy donors. The method was immunoSEQ multiplex PCR; TCRdb's version includes in-frame clones alone and lacks a portion of them. The table shows some 71,000 clones, with about 78% occurring only once. Sequencing was performed on PBMCs. Every receptor here comes from a man aged 18 to 29 in good health and CMV-seronegative. CDR3s include the opening cysteine and the closing phenylalanine or tryptophan. D genes are given only for firm matches. Expanded clones are given a class, and other clones once, few, many or no size at all.

clone size	D gene	V gene	J gene	CDR3 DNA	CDR3 protein
-	TRBD1	TRBV5-1	TRBJ1-1	TGCGCCAGCAGGACCGGGACAGGGGGCCGAACTGAAGCTTTCTTT	CASRTGTGGRTEAFF
-	TRBD1	TRBV6-1	TRBJ2-5	TGTGCCAGCAGTGGGACAGGGGGCTGGAAGACCCAGTACTTC	CASSGTGGWKTQYF
-	-	TRBV19	TRBJ1-2	TGTGCCAGTAGCCTAGGGGCACAAAACTATGGCTACACCTTC	CASSLGAQNYGYTF
-	TRBD1	TRBV9	TRBJ2-2	TGTGCCAGCAGCGTCCGGGACAGTTCGAACACCGGGGAGCTGTTTTTT	CASSVRDSSNTGELFF
-	TRBD1	TRBV4-1	TRBJ2-1	TGCGCCAGCAGCCAAGATCGGGCAGGGGGCGGGTATGAGCAGTTCTTC	CASSQDRAGGGYEQFF
few	TRBD1	TRBV28	TRBJ1-2	TGTGCCAGCAGCCCCCCCCGACAGGGCCACAACTATGGCTACACCTTC	CASSPPRQGHNYGYTF
-	-	TRBV9	TRBJ1-1	TGTGCCAGCAACGGGGGGAAGGGGAGCACTGAAGCTTTCTTT	CASNGGKGSTEAFF
few	-	TRBV4-2	TRBJ2-2	TGTGCCAGCAGCCAAGGGGAGAGGGGGGAGCTGTTTTTT	CASSQGERGELFF
-	TRBD2	TRBV2	TRBJ2-2	TGTGCCAGCAGGAAGGGACTACACACCGGGGAGCTGTTTTTT	CASRKGLHTGELFF
-	TRBD1	TRBV19	TRBJ1-4	TGTGCCAGTAGTATTGGACAGGGAGGCGAAAAACTGTTTTTT	CASSIGQGGEKLFF
-	TRBD1	TRBV28	TRBJ1-2	TGTGCCAGCGGACAGGGGGGTGGTGGCTACACCTTC	CASGQGGGGYTF
-	TRBD1	TRBV9	TRBJ2-7	TGTGCCAGCAGCCGGACGACAGGGACCTACGAGCAGTACTTC	CASSRTTGTYEQYF
-	-	TRBV7-9	TRBJ1-1	TGTGCCAGCAGCTTAGGGGCAGAGAACACTGAAGCTTTCTTT	CASSLGAENTEAFF
few	TRBD2	TRBV5-1	TRBJ2-7	TGCGCCAGCAGCTTGGGGGTTCGAGGGCGGGGGGGCTACGAGCAGTACTTC	CASSLGVRGRGGYEQYF
-	-	TRBV9	TRBJ1-6	TGTGCCAGCAGCGTAGCGGTTGCTGATTCACCCCTCCACTTT	CASSVAVADSPLHF
-	TRBD2	TRBV27	TRBJ2-3	TGTGCCAGCAGTTTAAGGGAGCGGGGGGGCACAGATACGCAGTATTTT	CASSLRERGGTDTQYF
-	TRBD1	TRBV6-1	TRBJ2-3	TGTGCCAGCAGTGCCTCTAGGACAGGGCGAGATACGCAGTATTTT	CASSASRTGRDTQYF
-	-	TRBV6-1	TRBJ2-3	TGTGCCAGCAGTGATTACACAGATACGCAGTATTTT	CASSDYTDTQYF
-	TRBD2	TRBV10-2	TRBJ2-1	TGCGCCAGCAGCCCCTTAAATAGCGGGTACAATGAGCAGTTCTTC	CASSPLNSGYNEQFF
-	-	TRBV6-5	TRBJ2-5	TGTGCCAGCAGGGGGGGGAGGGGGTTGGAGACCCAGTACTTC	CASRGGRGLETQYF
-	-	TRBV27	TRBJ1-6	TGTGCCAGCAGTTTACAGGGTCACTCCTATAATTCACCCCTCCACTTT	CASSLQGHSYNSPLHF
-	TRBD2	TRBV5-1	TRBJ2-3	TGCGCCAGCAGCCCCGGGGGGGTCACAGATACGCAGTATTTT	CASSPGGVTDTQYF
-	-	TRBV6-6	TRBJ1-3	TGTGCCAGCGGCCCACCTGGAAACACCATATATTTT	CASGPPGNTIYF
-	-	TRBV6-1	TRBJ2-1	TGTGCCAGCAGTGGGTACCGAGGGGAGCAGTTCTTC	CASSGYRGEQFF
-	TRBD2	TRBV5-4	TRBJ2-3	TGTGCCAGCAGTCCTCCCGGACTAGCGGGGGGAGATACGCAGTATTTT	CASSPPGLAGGDTQYF
-	-	TRBV6-1	TRBJ1-2	TGTGCCAGCAGTGTCGACAGGTCCTATGGCTACACCTTC	CASSVDRSYGYTF
-	-	TRBV6-5	TRBJ2-3	TGTGCCAGCAGCAGGAGGGTTACAGATACGCAGTATTTT	CASSRRVTDTQYF
-	TRBD1	TRBV19	TRBJ2-4	TGTGCCAGTGACCCGGGACAGGGGTTATCCAAAAACATTCAGTACTTC	CASDPGQGLSKNIQYF
-	-	TRBV11-2	TRBJ2-7	TGTGCCAGCAGCTTAGACAGCGACGAGCAGTACTTC	CASSLDSDEQYF
-	TRBD1	TRBV9	TRBJ1-3	TGTGCCAGCAGCCAGGGACAGGGAGGAAACACCATATATTTT	CASSQGQGGNTIYF
-	TRBD1	TRBV4-1	TRBJ1-1	TGCGCCAGCGACCGGACAGGGAGCACTGAAGCTTTCTTT	CASDRTGSTEAFF
-	-	TRBV5-1	TRBJ1-2	TGCGCCAGCAGCTTGGTGGGAGTTAACTATGGCTACACCTTC	CASSLVGVNYGYTF
-	TRBD2	TRBV5-1	TRBJ2-3	TGCGCCAGCACCCCGGGGACTAGCCTTAGCACAGATACGCAGTATTTT	CASTPGTSLSTDTQYF
-	TRBD2	TRBV29-1	TRBJ2-5	TGCAGCGTTGTTAGCGGGGGGGGGAAGACCCAGTACTTC	CSVVSGGGKTQYF
-	TRBD2	TRBV14	TRBJ2-1	TGTGCCAGCAGCCAAGTGGGGCGGGGGGCCCTGAGGGAGCAGTTCTTC	CASSQVGRGALREQFF
-	-	TRBV11-2	TRBJ2-3	TGTGCCAGCGGGAGGAAGTCTGATACGCAGTATTTT	CASGRKSDTQYF
-	TRBD1	TRBV2	TRBJ2-7	TGTGCCAGCAGAGGACAGGGGGCGGATGAGCCCTACGAGCAGTACTTC	CASRGQGADEPYEQYF
-	TRBD2	TRBV10-2	TRBJ2-1	TGCGCCAGCAGTGATGCGGGGACTAGCGGGGTAGATGAGCAGTTCTTC	CASSDAGTSGVDEQFF
-	TRBD2	TRBV6-1	TRBJ2-1	TGTGCCAGCAGTGAATCGGGGGGGGGACCGAATGAGCAGTTCTTC	CASSESGGGPNEQFF
-	-	TRBV9	TRBJ1-1	TGTGCCAGCAGCCCCCAGGCGTCGAACACTGAAGCTTTCTTT	CASSPQASNTEAFF
medium-sized	TRBD1	TRBV19	TRBJ1-1	TGTGCCAGTAGTAATCCCGTGGGGACAGGAGCTTTCTTT	CASSNPVGTGAFF